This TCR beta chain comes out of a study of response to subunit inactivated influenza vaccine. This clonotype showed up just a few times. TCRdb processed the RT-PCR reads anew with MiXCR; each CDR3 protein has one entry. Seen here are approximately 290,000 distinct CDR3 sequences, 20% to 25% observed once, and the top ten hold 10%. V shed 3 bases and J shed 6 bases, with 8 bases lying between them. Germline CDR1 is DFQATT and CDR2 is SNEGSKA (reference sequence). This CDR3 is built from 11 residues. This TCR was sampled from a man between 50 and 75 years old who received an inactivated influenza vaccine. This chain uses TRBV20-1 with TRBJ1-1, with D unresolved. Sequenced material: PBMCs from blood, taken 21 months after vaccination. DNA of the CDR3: TGCAGTGCTAGGGGAAGTCCTGAAGCTTTCTTT. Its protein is CSARGSPEAFF.